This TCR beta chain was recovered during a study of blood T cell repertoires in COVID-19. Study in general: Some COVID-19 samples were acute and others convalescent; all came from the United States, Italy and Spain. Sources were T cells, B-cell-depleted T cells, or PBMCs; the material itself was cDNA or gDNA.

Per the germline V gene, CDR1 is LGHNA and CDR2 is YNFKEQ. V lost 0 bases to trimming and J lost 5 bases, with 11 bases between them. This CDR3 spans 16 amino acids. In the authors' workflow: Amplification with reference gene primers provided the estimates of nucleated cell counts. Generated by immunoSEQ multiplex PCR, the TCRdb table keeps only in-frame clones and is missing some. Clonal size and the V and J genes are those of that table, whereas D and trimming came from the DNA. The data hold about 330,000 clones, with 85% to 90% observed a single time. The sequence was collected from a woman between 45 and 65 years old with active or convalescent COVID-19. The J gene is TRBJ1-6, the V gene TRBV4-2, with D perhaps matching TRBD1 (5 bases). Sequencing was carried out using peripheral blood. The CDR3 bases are TGTGCCAGCAGCCAAGAATCCGACAGAAATAATTCACCCCTCCACTTT. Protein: CASSQESDRNNSPLHF.